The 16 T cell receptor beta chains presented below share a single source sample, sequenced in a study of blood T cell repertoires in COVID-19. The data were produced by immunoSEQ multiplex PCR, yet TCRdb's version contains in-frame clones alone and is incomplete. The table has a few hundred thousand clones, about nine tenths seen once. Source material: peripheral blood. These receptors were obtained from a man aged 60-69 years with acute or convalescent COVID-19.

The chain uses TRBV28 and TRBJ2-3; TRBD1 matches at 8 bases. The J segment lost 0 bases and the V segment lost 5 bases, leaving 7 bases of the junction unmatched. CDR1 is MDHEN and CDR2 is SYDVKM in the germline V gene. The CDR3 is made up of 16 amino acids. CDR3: CASSVDRGPSTDTQYF. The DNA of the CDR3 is TGTGCCAGCAGTGTTGACAGGGGCCCTAGCACAGATACGCAGTATTTT.

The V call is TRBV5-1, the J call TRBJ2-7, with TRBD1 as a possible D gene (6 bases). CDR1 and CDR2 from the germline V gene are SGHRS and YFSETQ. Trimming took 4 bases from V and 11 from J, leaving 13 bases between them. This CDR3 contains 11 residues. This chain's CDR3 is CASSVRTVKYF. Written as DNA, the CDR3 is TGCGCCAGCAGCGTAAGGACAGTAAAGTACTTC.

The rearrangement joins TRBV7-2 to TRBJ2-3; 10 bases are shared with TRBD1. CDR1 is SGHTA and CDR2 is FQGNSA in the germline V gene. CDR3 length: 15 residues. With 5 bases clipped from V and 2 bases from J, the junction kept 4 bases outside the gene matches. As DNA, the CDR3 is TGTGCCAGCAGCCTCGGGACAGGGGCCACAGATACGCAGTATTTT. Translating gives CASSLGTGATDTQYF.

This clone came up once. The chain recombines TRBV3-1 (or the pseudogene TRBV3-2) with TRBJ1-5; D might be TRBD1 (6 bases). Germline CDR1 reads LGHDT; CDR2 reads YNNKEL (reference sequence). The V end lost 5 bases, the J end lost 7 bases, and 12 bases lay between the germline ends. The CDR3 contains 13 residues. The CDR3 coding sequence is TGTGCCAGCAGCAAAAACAGGGAACAGCCCCAGCATTTT. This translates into CASSKNREQPQHF.

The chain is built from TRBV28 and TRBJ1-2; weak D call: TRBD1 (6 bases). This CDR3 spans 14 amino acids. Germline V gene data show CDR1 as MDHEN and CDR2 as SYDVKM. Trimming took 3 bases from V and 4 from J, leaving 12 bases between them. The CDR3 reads CASSFFGGAYGYTF. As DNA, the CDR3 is TGTGCCAGCAGTTTTTTCGGGGGGGCCTATGGCTACACCTTC.

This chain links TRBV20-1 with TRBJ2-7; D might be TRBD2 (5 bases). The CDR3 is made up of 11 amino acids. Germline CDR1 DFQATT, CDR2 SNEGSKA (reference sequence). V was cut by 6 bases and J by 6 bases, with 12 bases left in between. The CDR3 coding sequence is TGCAGTGCGTCTACTAGGGTCGAGCAGTACTTC. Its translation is CSASTRVEQYF.

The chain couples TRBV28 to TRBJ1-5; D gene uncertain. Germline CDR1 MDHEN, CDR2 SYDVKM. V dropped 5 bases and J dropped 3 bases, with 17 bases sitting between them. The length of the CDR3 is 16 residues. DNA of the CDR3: TGTGCCAGCAGTCCCGGAGGGCACGGCATCAATCAGCCCCAGCATTTT. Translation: CASSPGGHGINQPQHF.

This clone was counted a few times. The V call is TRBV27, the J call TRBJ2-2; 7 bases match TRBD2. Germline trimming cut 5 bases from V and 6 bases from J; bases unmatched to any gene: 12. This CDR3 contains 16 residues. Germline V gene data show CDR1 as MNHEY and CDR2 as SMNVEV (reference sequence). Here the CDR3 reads CASSLLAGVTPGELFF. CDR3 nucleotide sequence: TGTGCCAGCAGTCTACTCGCGGGAGTAACCCCCGGGGAGCTGTTTTTT.

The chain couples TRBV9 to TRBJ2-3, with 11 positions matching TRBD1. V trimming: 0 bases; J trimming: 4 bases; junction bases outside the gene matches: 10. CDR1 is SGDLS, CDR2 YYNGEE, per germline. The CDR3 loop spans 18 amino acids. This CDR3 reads CASSVAVDRGLRPDTQYF. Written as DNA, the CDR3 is TGTGCCAGCAGCGTAGCGGTGGACAGGGGGCTACGGCCAGATACGCAGTATTTT.

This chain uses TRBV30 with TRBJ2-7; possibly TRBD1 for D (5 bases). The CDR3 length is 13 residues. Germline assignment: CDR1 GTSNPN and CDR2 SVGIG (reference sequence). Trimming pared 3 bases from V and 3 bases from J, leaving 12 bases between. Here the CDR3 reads CAWRARGIYEQYF. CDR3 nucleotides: TGTGCCTGGAGAGCTAGGGGCATCTACGAGCAGTACTTC.

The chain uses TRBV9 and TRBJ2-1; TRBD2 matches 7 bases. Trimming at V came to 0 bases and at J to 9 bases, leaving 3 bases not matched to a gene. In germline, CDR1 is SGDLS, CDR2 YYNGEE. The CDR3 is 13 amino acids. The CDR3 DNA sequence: TGTGCCAGCAGCGTAGGACTAGCCGCTGAGCAGTTCTTC. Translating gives CASSVGLAAEQFF.

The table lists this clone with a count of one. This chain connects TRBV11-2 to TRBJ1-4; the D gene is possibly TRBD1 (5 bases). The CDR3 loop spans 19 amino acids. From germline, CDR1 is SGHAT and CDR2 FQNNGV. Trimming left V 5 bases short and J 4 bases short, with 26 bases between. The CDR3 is CASSPPRAGSLVLNEKLFF. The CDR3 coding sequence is TGTGCCAGCAGCCCCCCCAGGGCCGGATCGCTCGTTCTTAATGAAAAACTGTTTTTT.

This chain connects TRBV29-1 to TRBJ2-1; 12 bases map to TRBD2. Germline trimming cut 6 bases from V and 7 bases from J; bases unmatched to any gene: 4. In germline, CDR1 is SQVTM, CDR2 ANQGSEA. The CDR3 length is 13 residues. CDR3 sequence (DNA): TGCAGCGTGAGGACTAGCGGGGCGAATGAGCAGTTCTTC. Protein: CSVRTSGANEQFF.

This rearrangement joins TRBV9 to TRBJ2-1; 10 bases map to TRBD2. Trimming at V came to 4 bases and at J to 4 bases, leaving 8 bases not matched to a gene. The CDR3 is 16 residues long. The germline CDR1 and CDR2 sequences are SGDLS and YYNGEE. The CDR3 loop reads CASSLQLAGGYNEQFF. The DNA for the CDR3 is TGTGCCAGCAGCCTCCAATTAGCGGGAGGATACAATGAGCAGTTCTTC.

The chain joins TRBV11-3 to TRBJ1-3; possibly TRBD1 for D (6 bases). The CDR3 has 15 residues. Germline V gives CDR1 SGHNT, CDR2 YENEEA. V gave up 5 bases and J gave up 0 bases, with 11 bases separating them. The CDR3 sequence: CASSSGGSSGNTIYF. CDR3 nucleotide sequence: TGTGCCAGCAGCAGTGGGGGCTCCTCTGGAAACACCATATATTTT.

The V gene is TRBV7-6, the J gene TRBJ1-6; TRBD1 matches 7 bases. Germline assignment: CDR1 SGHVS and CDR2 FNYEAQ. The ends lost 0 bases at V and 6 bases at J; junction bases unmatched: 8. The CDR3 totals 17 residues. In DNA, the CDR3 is TGTGCCAGCAGCTTAGCTTCCGGGACAGCCCGTAATTCACCCCTCCACTTT. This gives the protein CASSLASGTARNSPLHF.